Below, 7 T cell receptor beta chains from the same sample are listed, as sequenced in a study of T cell repertoires in cytomegalovirus infection. TCRdb called the reads again in MiXCR, with one record for every CDR3 protein. The sample includes roughly 180,000 distinct CDR3 sequences, 28% of them seen just once. Sequenced input: PBMCs. The receptors come from a human donor in good health (CMV status not recorded). Some clones in this sample may be carry-over from other donors' samples.

This clonotype showed up many times. The chain has TRBV29-1 and TRBJ2-7, with 8 bases that match TRBD1. Trimming took 7 bases from V and 3 from J; bases not matched to a gene: 2. This CDR3 comprises 11 residues. The germline V gene encodes CDR1 SQVTM and CDR2 ANQGSEA. The CDR3 DNA reads TGCAGCGCTGGACAGGGCTACGAGCAGTACTTC. Residues: CSAGQGYEQYF.

There are a few counts of this clonotype. The V call is TRBV4-2, the J call TRBJ1-4; 10 positions agree with TRBD1. This CDR3 region has 16 residues. The trim removed 6 bases at V and 5 bases at J, leaving 9 bases unmatched. The germline V gene has CDR1 LGHNA and CDR2 YNFKEQ. This chain's CDR3 is CASRETGGRENEKLFF. DNA for the CDR3: TGTGCCAGCAGAGAGACAGGGGGCAGGGAGAATGAAAAACTGTTTTTT.

V usage is TRBV7-6 and J usage is TRBJ1-1, with TRBD1 matching over 7 bases. The germline V gene encodes CDR1 SGHVS and CDR2 FNYEAQ. This CDR3 is built from 14 residues. The junction had 9 bases not matched to a gene; V was cut back by 4 bases and J by 7 bases. The CDR3 DNA reads TGTGCCAGCAGCTCCCGGGACAGCACCGTTGAAGCTTTCTTT. Its translation: CASSSRDSTVEAFF.

The J gene is TRBJ2-2, the V gene TRBV5-1, with 8 nucleotides matching TRBD2. V was clipped by 0 bases and J by 1 base; unmatched bases: 5. The CDR3 loop spans 17 amino acids. Germline CDR1 is SGHRS and CDR2 is YFSETQ. The CDR3 region has the DNA TGCGCCAGCAGCTTGGATCCAGCGGGGGTGAACACCGGGGAGCTGTTTTTT. It translates to CASSLDPAGVNTGELFF.

This clonotype was seen a handful of times. The chain links TRBV2 to TRBJ2-7; 11 positions agree with TRBD1. CDR3 length: 15 amino acids. V lost 1 base and J lost 3; bases outside the gene matches: 2. Germline lookup yields CDR1 SNHLY and CDR2 FYNNEI. CDR3 sequence (DNA): TGTGCCAGCAGTGAAGTGGGGACAGGGGGCTACGAGCAGTACTTC. It codes for CASSEVGTGGYEQYF.

This clonotype was counted once. V is TRBV13 and J is TRBJ1-2, with D possibly TRBD1 on 6 matching bases. Germline V lookup: CDR1 PRHDT, CDR2 FYEKMQ (reference sequence). The CDR3 length is 15 residues. Trimming removed 4 bases at V and 3 bases at J, with 15 bases between. The CDR3 loop reads CASSYNRVVDYGYTF. The CDR3 coding sequence is TGTGCCAGCAGCTACAACAGGGTTGTAGACTATGGCTACACCTTC.

This clonotype has a handful of counts. The V gene is TRBV9, the J gene TRBJ2-7; D tentatively reads TRBD1 or TRBD2 (5 bases each). Trimming took off 3 bases at V and 2 bases at J, with 12 bases between the two ends. This CDR3 has 14 residues. Germline V lookup: CDR1 SGDLS, CDR2 YYNGEE. The CDR3 bases are TGTGCCAGCAGCGGTGGGACCCCCGCCTACGAGCAGTACTTC. Protein: CASSGGTPAYEQYF.